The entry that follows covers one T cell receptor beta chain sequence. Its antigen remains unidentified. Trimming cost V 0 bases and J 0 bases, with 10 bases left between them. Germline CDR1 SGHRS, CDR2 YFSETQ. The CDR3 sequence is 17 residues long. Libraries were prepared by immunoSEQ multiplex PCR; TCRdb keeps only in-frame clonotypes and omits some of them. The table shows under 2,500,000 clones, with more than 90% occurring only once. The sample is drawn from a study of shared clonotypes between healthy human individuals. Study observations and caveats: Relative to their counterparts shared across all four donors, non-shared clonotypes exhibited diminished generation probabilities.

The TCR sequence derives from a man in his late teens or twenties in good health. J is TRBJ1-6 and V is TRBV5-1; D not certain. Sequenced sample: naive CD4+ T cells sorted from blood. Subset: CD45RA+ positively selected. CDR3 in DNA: TGCGCCAGCAGCTTGGTCAGTCCCAGCTCCTATAATTCACCCCTCCACTTT. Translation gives CASSLVSPSSYNSPLHF. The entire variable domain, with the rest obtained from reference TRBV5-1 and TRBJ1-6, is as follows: KAGVTQTPRYLIKTRGQQVTLSCSPISGHRSVSWYQQTPGQGLQFLFEYFSETQRNKGNFPGRFSGRQFSNSRSEMNVSTLELGDSALYLCASSLVSPSSYNSPLHFGNGTRLTVT.